This T cell receptor (beta chain) emerged from a study of T cell responses to AZD1222 COVID-19 vaccine. This clone was detected a few times. Its target is unknown. With 0 bases removed from V and 0 bases from J, the gap between germline ends came to 7 bases. This CDR3 spans 15 amino acids. Germline V lookup: CDR1 SGDLS, CDR2 YYNGEE. Study-level findings and limits: At baseline, seropositivity was found in only six or seven AZD1222 recipients.

The assay was immunoSEQ multiplex PCR, and TCRdb's table has in-frame clones only and misses some. Of about 56,000 clones in the sample, approximately 85% are singletons; the top ten hold approximately 16%. The V gene is TRBV9, the J gene TRBJ1-3; TRBD1 might be the D (5 bases). The receptor was derived from an adult in good health. Sequencing used peripheral blood, obtained on day 0 of AZD1222 vaccination. The CDR3 loop reads CASSVEGSSGNTIYF. CDR3 nucleotides: TGTGCCAGCAGCGTAGAGGGGAGCTCTGGAAACACCATATATTTT.